Each of the 25 T cell receptor beta chains below was sequenced from the same sample in a study of cytomegalovirus exposure and HLA in healthy donors. PCR employed 60 Vbeta and 13 Jbeta primers. The repertoire was sequenced with immunoSEQ multiplex PCR; TCRdb's copy has only in-frame clones and lacks some. The data show tens of thousands of clones, about 81% seen once. Sequenced: PBMCs. These receptors all stem from a man younger than 35 in good health and CMV-seronegative.

The chain employs TRBV9 and TRBJ1-2; D may be TRBD1 (6 bases). Germline V lookup: CDR1 SGDLS, CDR2 YYNGEE. This CDR3 has 14 residues. The germline V and J ends were trimmed by 0 bases and 7 bases, with 13 bases remaining between them. The CDR3 coding sequence is TGTGCCAGCAGCGTAGAGGGGGGGCCAGTTGGCTACACCTTC. Translating it yields CASSVEGGPVGYTF. The entire variable domain, with the rest obtained from reference TRBV9 and TRBJ1-2, is as follows: DSGVTQTPKHLITATGQRVTLRCSPRSGDLSVYWYQQSLDQGLQFLIQYYNGEERAKGNILERFSAQQFPDLHSELNLSSLELGDSALYFCASSVEGGPVGYTFGSGTRLTVV.

This chain connects TRBV7-8 to TRBJ2-7, with TRBD2 matching 10 bases. With V trimmed by 5 bases and J by 4 bases, 8 bases remained unmatched. CDR1 SGHVS and CDR2 FQNEAQ come from the germline V gene. The CDR3 loop spans 15 amino acids. CDR3 amino acids: CASSPQLAGTYEQYF. DNA for the CDR3: TGTGCCAGCAGCCCCCAACTAGCGGGAACTTACGAGCAGTACTTC.

This chain links TRBV6-1 with TRBJ2-1, with no clear D. CDR3 length: 14 residues. V shed 2 bases and J shed 4 bases, with 9 bases lying between them. Germline CDR1 and CDR2: MNHNS and SASEGT. Here the CDR3 DNA reads TGTGCCAGCAGTGAAACGGTGAAATACAATGAGCAGTTCTTC. It yields the protein CASSETVKYNEQFF.

The chain employs TRBV6-5 and TRBJ2-1, with D possibly matching TRBD1 (5 bases). V gave up 0 bases and J gave up 6 bases, with 9 bases separating them. CDR3 length: 14 amino acids. Germline CDR1 MNHEY, CDR2 SVGAGI. The CDR3 sequence is CASSYSRQLNEQFF. The CDR3, as DNA: TGTGCCAGCAGTTACTCGAGACAGCTCAATGAGCAGTTCTTC.

This rearrangement joins TRBV29-1 to TRBJ2-7; maybe TRBD2 (5 bases). From germline, CDR1 is SQVTM and CDR2 ANQGSEA. The V gene lost 5 bases and the J gene lost 2 bases, with 16 bases spanning the gap. CDR3 length: 14 residues. The DNA for the CDR3 is TGCAGCGTTAGTTCGAGCGGAGACGCCTACGAGCAGTACTTC. Translating it yields CSVSSSGDAYEQYF.

The chain is built from TRBV6-5 and TRBJ2-5; maybe TRBD2 (5 bases). Germline V CDR1 and CDR2: MNHEY, SVGAGI. CDR3 length: 15 residues. V dropped 6 bases and J dropped 6 bases, with 20 bases sitting between them. The CDR3 sequence is CASSYGLDRMKTQYF. CDR3 coding DNA: TGTGCCAGCAGCTACGGACTGGACCGAATGAAGACCCAGTACTTC.

The chain carries TRBV6-6 and TRBJ1-2, with 10 nucleotides matching TRBD1. Trimming took 8 bases from V and 8 from J; bases not matched to a gene: 17. This CDR3 contains 16 residues. Germline-derived CDR1 and CDR2 are MNHNY and SVGAGI (reference sequence). CDR3 sequence (DNA): TGTGCCAGCCTCAAGGGACAGGGGCCTGCCGGGGGGGGCTACACCTTC. It encodes CASLKGQGPAGGGYTF.

The rearrangement links TRBV5-8 to TRBJ1-1; TRBD1 matches at 11 bases. This CDR3 is 15 amino acids long. CDR1 and CDR2 from the germline V gene are SGHTS and YDEGEE. V lost 0 bases to trimming and J lost 8 bases; unmatched junction nucleotides: 6. The DNA for the CDR3 is TGTGCCAGCAGCTTGGGAGGGACAGGGGGTAAAGAAGCTTTCTTT. Encoded protein: CASSLGGTGGKEAFF.

The chain recombines TRBV2 with TRBJ1-2; a possible D gene is TRBD1 (6 bases). The V gene lost 1 base and the J gene lost 5 bases, with 11 bases spanning the gap. Germline V gene sequence: CDR1 SNHLY, CDR2 FYNNEI. The CDR3 length is 14 residues. The chain's CDR3 is CASSEDRVGYGYTF. The CDR3 region has the DNA TGTGCCAGCAGTGAAGACAGGGTTGGATATGGCTACACCTTC.

The rearrangement uses TRBV7-9 and TRBJ2-3; D is possibly TRBD2 (6 bases). Germline assignment: CDR1 SEHNR and CDR2 FQNEAQ (reference sequence). The CDR3 is 16 residues long. V shed 5 bases and J shed 2 bases, with 17 bases lying between them. This CDR3 is CASSLTGTRATDTQYF. CDR3 bases: TGTGCCAGCAGCCTTACCGGGACTCGTGCCACAGATACGCAGTATTTT.

V and J are TRBV5-6 and TRBJ1-1, with D perhaps TRBD1 (6 bases). V lost 2 bases to trimming and J lost 2 bases, with 16 bases between them. Germline-derived CDR1 and CDR2 are SGHDT and YYEEEE. The CDR3 length is 16 residues. DNA for the CDR3: TGTGCCAGCAGCTTATTTAAGGGGGATTTAAACACTGAAGCTTTCTTT. Protein product: CASSLFKGDLNTEAFF.

The chain couples TRBV10-1 to TRBJ2-5; D possibly corresponds to TRBD2 (6 bases). V lost 5 bases and J lost 1, with 11 bases in between. CDR1 is WNHNN and CDR2 is SYGVQD in the germline V gene (reference sequence). The CDR3 totals 14 residues. As DNA, the CDR3 is TGCGCCAGCAGTTGGGGGGTCGGCCAAGAGACCCAGTACTTC. Encoded protein: CASSWGVGQETQYF.

V is TRBV10-3 and J is TRBJ2-7; tentative D call: TRBD2 (7 bases). Germline V CDR1 and CDR2: ENHRY, SYGVKD. Trimming pared 4 bases from V and 3 bases from J, leaving 16 bases between. This CDR3 has 15 amino acids. The CDR3 reads CAISAQGRVRYEQYF. CDR3 DNA: TGTGCCATCAGTGCTCAGGGGAGGGTTCGCTACGAGCAGTACTTC.

The CDR3 reads CASSLVPRGSRSREQYF. In DNA, the CDR3 is TGTGCCAGCAGCTTAGTTCCCCGCGGGAGCCGGTCGCGCGAGCAGTACTTC. J is TRBJ2-7 and V is TRBV11-2; TRBD2 agrees at 7 bases. The CDR3 extends over 17 amino acids. The ends lost 1 base at V and 6 bases at J; junction bases unmatched: 15. Looked up from germline, CDR1 is SGHAT and CDR2 is FQNNGV.

The chain links TRBV5-6 to TRBJ2-7; tentatively, D is TRBD1 (6 bases). CDR1 is SGHDT, CDR2 YYEEEE, per germline. Trimming took off 2 bases at V and 1 base at J, with 16 bases between the two ends. The CDR3 runs 16 residues. Written as DNA, the CDR3 is TGTGCCAGCAGCTTTCTTGCCGACAGGTCGTCCTACGAGCAGTACTTC. Its protein product is CASSFLADRSSYEQYF.

This chain joins TRBV13 and TRBJ2-1; D unclear. The CDR3 spans 14 residues. Trimming took 4 bases from V and 10 from J, leaving 17 bases between them. The germline V gene encodes CDR1 PRHDT and CDR2 FYEKMQ (reference sequence). In DNA form, the CDR3 reads TGTGCCAGCAGCTCCCGATCTAGGAGTCTCGAGCAGTTCTTC. Translation: CASSSRSRSLEQFF.

This clone was seen repeatedly, ten times or more. The chain is built from TRBV5-1 and TRBJ2-1; 9 bases line up with TRBD1. With 0 bases clipped from V and 6 bases from J, the junction kept 4 bases outside the gene matches. The CDR3 runs to 15 residues. CDR1 is SGHRS and CDR2 is YFSETQ in the germline V gene. The CDR3, as DNA: TGCGCCAGCAGCTTGGGACAGGGGGGCTCCAATGAGCAGTTCTTC. Translated, it gives CASSLGQGGSNEQFF.

The chain combines TRBV27 with TRBJ2-7, with D perhaps matching TRBD2 (5 bases). The germline gives CDR1 MNHEY, CDR2 SMNVEV (reference sequence). The CDR3 loop spans 14 amino acids. Trimming stripped 5 bases from V and 9 bases from J, with 20 bases between. The CDR3 here is CASSTRLRDQVQYF. DNA of the CDR3: TGTGCCAGCAGTACCCGTCTGAGGGATCAGGTGCAGTACTTC.

The V gene is TRBV6-5, the J gene TRBJ2-7; TRBD2 is a possible D gene (5 bases). The CDR3 is 13 residues long. Trimming pared 5 bases from V and 7 bases from J, leaving 15 bases between. Germline V CDR1 and CDR2: MNHEY, SVGAGI. CDR3 nucleotide sequence: TGTGCCAGCAGTCCCAACACTAGGCGGGAGCAGTACTTC. Protein product: CASSPNTRREQYF.

This clone was observed a few times. The chain uses TRBV5-1 and TRBJ2-1; D is ambiguous. CDR1 SGHRS and CDR2 YFSETQ come from the germline V gene. V lost 3 bases and J 0 bases, leaving 4 bases between the germline ends. The CDR3 contains 13 residues. CDR3 loop: CASSSSSYNEQFF. The CDR3 nucleotides are TGCGCCAGCAGCTCGAGCTCCTACAATGAGCAGTTCTTC.

V gene TRBV27 combines with J gene TRBJ2-1; TRBD2 is a possible D gene (6 bases). The CDR3 is 14 residues long. The germline CDR1 and CDR2 sequences are MNHEY and SMNVEV (reference sequence). V shed 8 bases and J shed 3 bases, with 14 bases lying between them. CDR3 residues: CASRRRESYNEQFF. CDR3 coding DNA: TGTGCCAGCCGGCGACGGGAGAGCTACAATGAGCAGTTCTTC.

The chain has TRBV9 and TRBJ2-7; the match to TRBD1 covers 7 bases. Germline loops: CDR1 SGDLS, CDR2 YYNGEE. This CDR3 region has 14 residues. Unmatched junction bases numbered 3, after V lost 0 bases and J lost 3 bases. CDR3 DNA sequence: TGTGCCAGCAGCGTAGCTGGGACAGACTACGAGCAGTACTTC. It translates to CASSVAGTDYEQYF.

The rearrangement joins TRBV5-1 to TRBJ2-6; 11 nucleotides align to TRBD2. Germline V lookup: CDR1 SGHRS, CDR2 YFSETQ. CDR3 length: 19 residues. V dropped 3 bases and J dropped 2; count of bases not matched to a gene: 10. The CDR3 nucleotides read TGCGCCAGCAGCTACCAAACTAGCGGGAGACTCGCTGGGGCCAACGTCCTGACTTTC. Protein sequence: CASSYQTSGRLAGANVLTF.

With regard to this clone: Relative to the germline gene, one junction end is altered; a read error may explain this. This chain joins TRBV30 and TRBJ2-2, with 7 bases identical to TRBD2. Germline V CDR1 and CDR2: GTSNPN, SVGIG (reference sequence). The CDR3 is 15 amino acids. As DNA, the CDR3 is TGTGCCTGGAGTATGGGGGGGGTGAACACCGGGGAGCTGTCTTTT. Translation: CAWSMGGVNTGELSF.

This chain links TRBV27 with TRBJ2-7, with unresolved D. The germline V gene has CDR1 MNHEY and CDR2 SMNVEV (reference sequence). Trimming removed 0 bases from V and 3 bases from J, with 9 bases in between. The CDR3 contains 14 residues. The DNA of the CDR3 is TGTGCCAGCAGTTTATCGGCCATTTTCTACGAGCAGTACTTC. Translation gives CASSLSAIFYEQYF.